Listed here are 32 T cell receptor beta chains from one sample, sequenced in a study of PD-L1 blockade in urothelial cancer. Indicated time point: pretreatment peripheral blood. Profiling relied on immunoSEQ multiplex PCR, and the TCRdb table lists in-frame clones only, not all of them. The table shows under 70,000 clones, with about 81% occurring only once. The sequencing here drew on PBMCs, taken around atezolizumab (anti-PD-L1) treatment. The receptors were gathered from a man between 70 and 80 years old with urothelial cancer.

This chain connects TRBV5-4 to TRBJ2-3; 9 nucleotides align to TRBD2. This CDR3 contains 14 residues. The ends lost 9 bases at V and 5 bases at J; junction bases unmatched: 10. Germline CDR1 and CDR2: SGHNT and YYREEE (reference sequence). In DNA form, the CDR3 reads TGTGCCACCAGGAGGGCGGGAGGGCGAGATACGCAGTATTTT. The encoded protein is CATRRAGGRDTQYF.

Only one count was recorded for this clone. The chain joins TRBV5-1 to TRBJ2-7; 9 nucleotides line up with TRBD1. The trim removed 0 bases at V and 0 bases at J, leaving 4 bases unmatched. CDR1 is SGHRS, CDR2 YFSETQ, per germline. The CDR3 has 16 residues. The CDR3 region is CASSLGGTGSSYEQYF. CDR3 nucleotide sequence: TGCGCCAGCAGCTTGGGCGGGACAGGGTCCTCCTACGAGCAGTACTTC. Combining the CDR3 with reference TRBV5-1 and TRBJ2-7 gives the whole variable domain KAGVTQTPRYLIKTRGQQVTLSCSPISGHRSVSWYQQTPGQGLQFLFEYFSETQRNKGNFPGRFSGRQFSNSRSEMNVSTLELGDSALYLCASSLGGTGSSYEQYFGPGTRLTVT.

The J gene is TRBJ2-7, the V gene TRBV2, with 13 positions matching TRBD2. Germline V gene data show CDR1 as SNHLY and CDR2 as FYNNEI. The length of the CDR3 is 14 residues. V lost 7 bases to trimming and J lost 4 bases; unmatched junction nucleotides: 4. CDR3 nucleotide sequence: TGTGCCAGCACCCCGGGACTAGCGGGATACGAGCAGTACTTC. Encoded protein: CASTPGLAGYEQYF.

This clone came up once. V usage is TRBV21-1 and J usage is TRBJ2-7; TRBD1, as called in the table, went unchecked against the DNA. TRBV21-1 is designated a pseudogene. The CDR3 has 14 residues. The CDR3 protein is CAIHRTGSSYEQYF. In DNA form, the CDR3 reads TGTGCCATTCATAGGACAGGCAGCTCCTACGAGCAGTACTTC.

V and J are TRBV4-2 and TRBJ2-1; 7 nucleotides line up with TRBD1. This CDR3 spans 17 amino acids. After removal of 0 bases from V and 3 bases from J, the junction contained 8 bases not matched to a gene. Germline V gene data show CDR1 as LGHNA and CDR2 as YNFKEQ. The CDR3 region has the DNA TGTGCCAGCAGCCAAGAGCCGGGACAGCGGCTCTACAATGAGCAGTTCTTC. Translation gives CASSQEPGQRLYNEQFF.

The CDR3 DNA reads TGTGCCAGCATTCTGACAGGGGTATCCTACGAGCAGTACTTC. This gives the protein CASILTGVSYEQYF. The rearrangement links TRBV28 to TRBJ2-7, with 8 bases fitting TRBD1. Trimming at V came to 7 bases and at J to 1 base, leaving 6 bases not matched to a gene. CDR3 length: 14 residues. Germline values: CDR1 MDHEN, CDR2 SYDVKM.

The V gene is TRBV19, the J gene TRBJ1-1, with 7 bases fitting TRBD1. Germline V gives CDR1 LNHDA, CDR2 SQIVND (reference sequence). The CDR3 totals 13 residues. V shed 9 bases and J 5 bases; nucleotides not matched to a gene: 9. CDR3 region: CASQTGTATEAFF. In DNA form, the CDR3 reads TGTGCCAGCCAGACCGGGACAGCAACTGAAGCTTTCTTT.

This chain connects TRBV10-3 to TRBJ1-5; 10 positions match TRBD1. Per the germline V gene, CDR1 is ENHRY and CDR2 is SYGVKD. The CDR3 totals 14 residues. V trimming: 3 bases; J trimming: 6 bases; junction bases outside the gene matches: 2. The CDR3 DNA sequence: TGTGCCATCAGTGAAGGACAGGGGGGTCAGCCCCAGCATTTT. Amino acids: CAISEGQGGQPQHF.

This chain connects TRBV7-2 to TRBJ2-5; 10 positions agree with TRBD2. CDR3 length equals 17 residues. The germline V gene encodes CDR1 SGHTA and CDR2 FQGNSA. With V trimmed by 0 bases and J by 2 bases, 6 bases remained unmatched. The CDR3 spells CASSLAPSGSGQETQYF. The CDR3 DNA sequence: TGTGCCAGCAGCTTAGCCCCTAGCGGGAGTGGTCAAGAGACCCAGTACTTC.

The rearrangement joins TRBV21-1 to TRBJ2-7; whether TRBD2, the table's D call, matches the DNA was not checked. TRBV21-1 is listed as a pseudogene. This CDR3 contains 14 residues. The CDR3 sequence is CASSKAGDTYEQYF. The CDR3 DNA is TGTGCCAGCAGCAAGGCGGGGGATACCTACGAGCAGTACTTC.

The sample holds a few counts of this clone. This sequence joins TRBV7-9 and TRBJ2-7; 10 bases agree with TRBD2. Germline V gene lookup returns CDR1 SEHNR and CDR2 FQNEAQ (reference sequence). V was pared by 10 bases and J by 3 bases, with 6 bases of the junction left unmatched. This CDR3 region has 13 residues. The chain's CDR3 is CATRGTSDYEQYF. For the CDR3, the DNA is TGTGCCACCCGGGGGACTAGCGACTACGAGCAGTACTTC.

This chain uses TRBV27 with TRBJ1-2, with 10 nucleotides matching TRBD1. The CDR3 spans 15 residues. Germline CDR1 is MNHEY and CDR2 is SMNVEV (reference sequence). The J segment lost 0 bases and the V segment lost 6 bases, leaving 4 bases of the junction unmatched. CDR3 DNA sequence: TGTGCCAGCAGCCGCGGGACAGGGGCTAACTATGGCTACACCTTC. Protein product: CASSRGTGANYGYTF.

The J gene is TRBJ1-1, the V gene TRBV19, with unresolved D. The CDR3 is made up of 13 amino acids. Trimming cost V 6 bases and J 0 bases, with 8 bases left between them. CDR1 and CDR2 from the germline V gene are LNHDA and SQIVND (reference sequence). For the CDR3, the DNA is TGTGCCAGTAGGCCCGGTGTGAACACTGAAGCTTTCTTT. Its translation: CASRPGVNTEAFF.

The chain is built from TRBV25-1 and TRBJ2-7, with TRBD1 as a possible D gene (6 bases). V was shortened by 8 bases and J by 6 bases, with 20 bases between the two germline ends. The length of the CDR3 is 14 residues. The germline V gene has CDR1 MGHDK and CDR2 SYGVNS. CDR3 region: CASVGAGNPIEQYF. The CDR3 DNA reads TGTGCCAGCGTGGGGGCTGGGAACCCTATCGAGCAGTACTTC.

The J gene is TRBJ2-1, the V gene TRBV19, with 11 bases lining up with TRBD2. Trimming removed 6 bases from V and 5 bases from J; junction bases left unmatched: 9. This CDR3 has 16 amino acids. Per the germline V gene, CDR1 is LNHDA and CDR2 is SQIVND (reference sequence). DNA of the CDR3: TGTGCCAGTAGCTCCGCTAGCGGGAGGCCTCACAATGAGCAGTTCTTC. Protein sequence: CASSSASGRPHNEQFF.

Written as DNA, the CDR3 is TGTGCCAGCAGCTTGGGAGGGGGGGGCTCCTACAATGAGCAGTTCTTC. As protein: CASSLGGGGSYNEQFF. The V call is TRBV7-2, the J call TRBJ2-1; maybe TRBD2 (7 bases). The V and J ends lost 3 bases and 0 bases respectively, with 12 bases between them. The CDR3 has 16 residues. CDR1 SGHTA and CDR2 FQGNSA come from the germline V gene.

V and J are TRBV11-3 and TRBJ2-3; D uncertain. Germline CDR1 and CDR2: SGHNT and YENEEA. V was trimmed by 0 bases and J by 3 bases, leaving 13 bases between them. The CDR3 consists of 16 residues. In DNA form, the CDR3 reads TGTGCCAGCAGCTTAGATATAAGGCTAGTGACAGATACGCAGTATTTT. It is translated as CASSLDIRLVTDTQYF.

The rearrangement uses TRBV11-2 and TRBJ2-2, with TRBD2 identical over 12 bases. CDR1 is SGHAT and CDR2 is FQNNGV in the germline V gene. V lost 5 bases, J lost 5 bases, and 3 bases stayed unmatched. This CDR3 has 15 residues. Here the CDR3 DNA reads TGTGCCAGCAGCCGGGGGACTAGCGGGACCGGGGAGCTGTTTTTT. It codes for CASSRGTSGTGELFF.

This clone appeared a few times. The rearrangement links TRBV4-2 to TRBJ2-7; TRBD2 aligns across 8 bases. V lost 1 base to trimming and J lost 6 bases; unmatched junction nucleotides: 14. Germline CDR1 LGHNA, CDR2 YNFKEQ. The length of the CDR3 is 17 residues. The CDR3 spells CASSQAGGAGEGREQYF. The CDR3 DNA follows: TGTGCCAGCAGCCAAGCGGGCGGAGCGGGAGAGGGGCGCGAGCAGTACTTC.

This chain joins TRBV11-2 and TRBJ2-1; D possibly corresponds to TRBD2 (6 bases). Germline CDR1 reads SGHAT; CDR2 reads FQNNGV. The CDR3 extends over 14 amino acids. V lost 1 base and J 7 bases, leaving 11 bases between the germline ends. The CDR3 DNA follows: TGTGCCAGCAGCTTAGCGGGGGTAACTAATGAGCAGTTCTTC. It codes for CASSLAGVTNEQFF.

This chain connects TRBV21-1 to TRBJ2-7; the tabulated D call, TRBD1, remains unverified against the DNA. TRBV21-1 represents a pseudogene. This CDR3 has 15 residues. CDR3 DNA sequence: TGTGCCAGCAGCAAAGATGGACAAAGCTCCTACGAGCAGTACTTC. Translation: CASSKDGQSSYEQYF.

This sequence joins TRBV7-2 and TRBJ2-1; 11 nucleotides line up with TRBD1. Germline V CDR1 and CDR2: SGHTA, FQGNSA. V lost 1 base, J lost 6 bases, and 2 bases stayed unmatched. The CDR3 has 15 residues. CDR3 region: CASSLVGTGGNEQFF. The CDR3 bases are TGTGCCAGCAGCTTAGTGGGGACAGGGGGCAATGAGCAGTTCTTC.

This clone was seen once. V usage is TRBV11-2 and J usage is TRBJ2-1; D remains unclear. The V end was cut by 5 bases, the J end by 8 bases, with 13 bases between. The germline CDR1 and CDR2 sequences are SGHAT and FQNNGV. The CDR3 runs 13 residues. This CDR3 is CASSPIRRDEQFF. CDR3 sequence (DNA): TGTGCCAGCAGCCCAATTAGACGGGATGAGCAGTTCTTC.

The chain carries TRBV5-1 and TRBJ1-4, with 11 positions matching TRBD1. Trimming at V came to 0 bases and at J to 7 bases, leaving 2 bases not matched to a gene. This CDR3 spans 15 amino acids. Germline assignment: CDR1 SGHRS and CDR2 YFSETQ. The CDR3 DNA reads TGCGCCAGCAGCTTGGAGGGGACAGGGGGTGAAAAACTGTTTTTT. It codes for CASSLEGTGGEKLFF.

The J gene is TRBJ1-1, the V gene TRBV27; D is undetermined. Germline lookup yields CDR1 MNHEY and CDR2 SMNVEV (reference sequence). The CDR3 consists of 14 residues. V gave up 3 bases and J gave up 1 base, with 9 bases separating them. CDR3 in amino acids: CASSLEQGNTEAFF. Here the CDR3 DNA reads TGTGCCAGCAGTTTGGAGCAAGGGAACACTGAAGCTTTCTTT.

The CDR3 reads CASSEGLGGARLHGELFF. The CDR3 DNA is TGTGCCAGCAGTGAAGGGTTGGGGGGGGCGAGGTTACACGGGGAGCTGTTTTTT. The V gene is TRBV2, the J gene TRBJ2-2; TRBD2 is a possible D gene (7 bases). V lost 1 base and J 7 bases, leaving 22 bases between the germline ends. CDR1 and CDR2 (germline): SNHLY, FYNNEI. The CDR3 consists of 18 residues. Looking up the rest from reference TRBV2 and TRBJ2-2 gives the full variable domain: EPEVTQTPSHQVTQMGQEVILRCVPISNHLYFYWYRQILGQKVEFLVSFYNNEISEKSEIFDDQFSVERPDGSNFTLKIRSTKLEDSAMYFCASSEGLGGARLHGELFFGEGSRLTVL.

The J gene is TRBJ2-2, the V gene TRBV25-1; possibly TRBD1 for D (5 bases). The CDR3 is made up of 15 amino acids. CDR1 is MGHDK, CDR2 SYGVNS, per germline. With 6 bases removed from V and 0 bases from J, the gap between germline ends came to 11 bases. The CDR3 bases are TGTGCCAGCAGCACAAGGGGATCGAACACCGGGGAGCTGTTTTTT. Protein sequence: CASSTRGSNTGELFF.

The rearrangement links TRBV5-6 to TRBJ2-5; a weak D match, TRBD1 (5 bases). From germline, CDR1 is SGHDT and CDR2 YYEEEE. CDR3 length: 14 residues. Trimming shortened V by 0 bases and J by 6 bases, and 12 bases separated the two germline ends. As DNA, the CDR3 is TGTGCCAGCAGCTTGGAAAAGGGGATTAAGACCCAGTACTTC. Amino acids: CASSLEKGIKTQYF.

In this sample, this clone turned up a few times. The chain is built from TRBV18 and TRBJ2-7; D possibly corresponds to TRBD2 (5 bases). The V gene's germline CDR1 is KGHSH and CDR2 LQKENI. The CDR3 totals 12 residues. Between the trimmed V and J ends, which lost 5 bases and 0 bases, there was a span of 5 bases. CDR3 sequence reads: CASSGSSYEQYF. CDR3 DNA: TGTGCCAGCTCAGGGAGCTCCTACGAGCAGTACTTC. Variable domain in full (rest from reference TRBV18 and TRBJ2-7): NAGVMQNPRHLVRRRGQEARLRCSPMKGHSHVYWYRQLPEEGLKFMVYLQKENIIDESGMPKERFSAEFPKEGPSILRIQQVVRGDSAAYFCASSGSSYEQYFGPGTRLTVT.

V usage is TRBV10-3 and J usage is TRBJ1-2; D perhaps matches TRBD1 (5 bases). V lost 4 bases to trimming and J lost 7 bases, with 19 bases between them. The germline V gene encodes CDR1 ENHRY and CDR2 SYGVKD. This CDR3 contains 15 residues. DNA of the CDR3: TGTGCCATCAGTGGGGCACAGGCCACGAGGAGTGGCTACACCTTC. Translating it yields CAISGAQATRSGYTF.

This clone was seen a single time. The J gene is TRBJ2-2, the V gene TRBV4-3; possible D gene TRBD1, 5 bases. Germline assignment: CDR1 LGHNA and CDR2 YSLEER. This CDR3 is built from 15 residues. V shed 1 base and J shed 2 bases, with 8 bases lying between them. CDR3 in DNA: TGCGCCAGCAGCCAAGGGACAAGCAACACCGGGGAGCTGTTTTTT. It specifies CASSQGTSNTGELFF.

This chain joins TRBV5-4 and TRBJ2-7, with D possibly matching TRBD1 (6 bases). V was cut by 4 bases and J by 5 bases, with 19 bases left in between. Germline CDR1 reads SGHNT; CDR2 reads YYREEE (reference sequence). The length of the CDR3 is 15 residues. The CDR3 here is CASSPKQGVNDEQYF. In DNA form, the CDR3 reads TGTGCCAGCAGCCCAAAACAGGGTGTTAACGACGAGCAGTACTTC.